Below, one T cell receptor beta chain is given with its context. Its specificity is not known. A junction end diverges from the germline sequence, so it may reflect a read error. The CDR3 is 15 amino acids. Germline CDR1 SGHVS, CDR2 FNYEAQ. The data are from a study of T cell repertoires in cytomegalovirus infection. TCRdb called the reads again in MiXCR, with one record for every CDR3 protein. Of more than 650,000 distinct CDR3 sequences listed, 35% are singletons. Study conclusions and caveats: Cumulated frequencies of public TCR beta families served to identify carriers of CMV plus the relevant HLA.

The source is a human donor in good health (CMV status not recorded). Some clones in this sample may be carry-over from other donors' samples. V usage is TRBV7-6 and J usage is TRBJ2-1; 12 bases are a match to TRBD2. Sequencing used PBMCs. CDR3 amino acids: CASSLVLAGGDEQFF. In DNA, the CDR3 is TGTGCTAGCAGCTTAGTCCTAGCGGGGGGGGATGAGCAGTTCTTC. Combining the CDR3 with reference TRBV7-6 and TRBJ2-1 gives the whole variable domain GAGVSQSPRYKVTKRGQDVALRCDPISGHVSLYWYRQALGQGPEFLTYFNYEAQQDKSGLPNDRFSAERPEGSISTLTIQRTEQRDSAMYRCASSLVLAGGDEQFFGPGTRLTVL.